This T cell receptor beta chain is drawn from a study of tumor-infiltrating lymphocytes in primary liver carcinoma. About the research overall: Patients included men and women of 30 to 69 years. Study-level findings and limits: Top-250-clone fractions were significantly higher in tumors than in blood (p = 0.039).

TCR beta cDNA was made from 400 to 500 ng total RNA with a constant-region primer. For TCR beta, libraries were produced by three nested multiplex PCR rounds using slightly modified ARM-PCR. Both of the initial two PCR rounds ran for about 9 cycles and employed TRBV1-TRBV30 forward primers alongside a C-beta reverse primer. From the multiplex PCR reads, TCRdb called clonotypes with MiXCR, one entry per CDR3 protein. The sample yields roughly 50,000 distinct CDR3 sequences, over 70% seen once. From unsorted bulk tissue weighing roughly 19-34 mg, DNA and RNA were co-extracted. V lost 3 bases to trimming and J lost 0 bases, with 12 bases between them. Per the germline V gene, CDR1 is MNHNY and CDR2 is SVGAGI (reference sequence). The CDR3 totals 16 residues. Comments on this clonotype: Antigen unknown.

The chain employs TRBV6-6 and TRBJ1-5; D is undetermined. Sequencing was done on a sample of liver tumor tissue from sampling region 2. Noted subset: tumor region T2, inferior pole. The receptor was isolated from a man in his forties or fifties with primary liver carcinoma and hepatitis B virus infection. CDR3 sequence: CASSYRVGHSNQPQHF. CDR3 DNA sequence: TGTGCCAGCAGTTATCGAGTAGGGCATAGCAATCAGCCCCAGCATTTT.